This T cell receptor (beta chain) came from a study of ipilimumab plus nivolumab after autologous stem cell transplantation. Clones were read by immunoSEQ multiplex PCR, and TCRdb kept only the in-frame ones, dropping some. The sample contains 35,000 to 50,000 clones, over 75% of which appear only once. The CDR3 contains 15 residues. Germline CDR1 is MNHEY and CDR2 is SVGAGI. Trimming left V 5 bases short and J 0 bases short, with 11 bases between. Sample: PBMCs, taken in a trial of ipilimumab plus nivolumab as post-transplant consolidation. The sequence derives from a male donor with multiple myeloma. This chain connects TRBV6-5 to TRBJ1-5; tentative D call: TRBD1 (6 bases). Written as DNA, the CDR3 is TGTGCCAGCAGTCGGACAGATAATAGCAATCAGCCCCAGCATTTT. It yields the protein CASSRTDNSNQPQHF.